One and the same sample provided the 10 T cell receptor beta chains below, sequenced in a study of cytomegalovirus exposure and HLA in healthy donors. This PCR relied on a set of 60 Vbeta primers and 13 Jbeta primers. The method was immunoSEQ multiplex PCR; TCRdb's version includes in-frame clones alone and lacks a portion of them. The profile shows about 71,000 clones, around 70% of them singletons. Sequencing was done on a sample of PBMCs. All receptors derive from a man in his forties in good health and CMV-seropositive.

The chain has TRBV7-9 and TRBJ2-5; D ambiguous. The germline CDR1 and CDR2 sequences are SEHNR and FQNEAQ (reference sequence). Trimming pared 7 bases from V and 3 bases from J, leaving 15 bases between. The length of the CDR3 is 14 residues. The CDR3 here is CASMGQALKETQYF. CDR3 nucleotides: TGTGCCAGCATGGGCCAGGCATTAAAAGAGACCCAGTACTTC.

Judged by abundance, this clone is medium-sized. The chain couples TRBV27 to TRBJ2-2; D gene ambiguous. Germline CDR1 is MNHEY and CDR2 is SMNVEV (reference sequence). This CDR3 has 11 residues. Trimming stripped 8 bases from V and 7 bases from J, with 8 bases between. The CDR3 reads CASRAFGELFF. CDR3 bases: TGTGCCAGCCGCGCCTTCGGGGAGCTGTTTTTT.

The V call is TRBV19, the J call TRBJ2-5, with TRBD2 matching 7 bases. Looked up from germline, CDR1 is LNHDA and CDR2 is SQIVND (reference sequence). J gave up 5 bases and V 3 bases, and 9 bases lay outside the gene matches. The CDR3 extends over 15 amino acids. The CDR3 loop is CASSMAATGGETQYF. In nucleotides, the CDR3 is TGTGCCAGTAGTATGGCGGCCACCGGGGGGGAGACCCAGTACTTC.

The CDR3 loop is CASSQDPEGANNEKLFF. CDR3 in DNA: TGCGCCAGCAGCCAAGATCCGGAGGGTGCGAATAATGAAAAACTGTTTTTT. The V gene is TRBV4-1, the J gene TRBJ1-4; D gene unclear. Germline V CDR1 and CDR2: MGHRA, YSYEKL. V was shortened by 0 bases and J by 4 bases, with 15 bases between the two germline ends. This CDR3 contains 17 residues.

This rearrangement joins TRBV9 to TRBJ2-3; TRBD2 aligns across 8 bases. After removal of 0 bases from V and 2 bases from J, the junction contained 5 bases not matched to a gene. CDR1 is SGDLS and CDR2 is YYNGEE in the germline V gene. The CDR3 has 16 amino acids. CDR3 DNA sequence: TGTGCCAGCAGCGTAGCTTCGGGGGGGCCCACAGATACGCAGTATTTT. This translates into CASSVASGGPTDTQYF.

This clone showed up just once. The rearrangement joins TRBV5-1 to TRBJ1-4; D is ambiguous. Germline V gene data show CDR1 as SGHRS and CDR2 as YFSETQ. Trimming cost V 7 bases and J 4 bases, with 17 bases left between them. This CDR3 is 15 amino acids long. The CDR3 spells CASGSSTGINEKLFF. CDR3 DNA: TGCGCCAGCGGCTCTTCCACCGGGATTAATGAAAAACTGTTTTTT.

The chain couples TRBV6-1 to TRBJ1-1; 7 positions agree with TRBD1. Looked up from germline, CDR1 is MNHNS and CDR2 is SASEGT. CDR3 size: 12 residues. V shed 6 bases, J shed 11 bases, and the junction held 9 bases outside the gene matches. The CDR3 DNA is TGTGCCAGCAGGACGTTACAGGGGAGCGCTTTCTTT. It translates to CASRTLQGSAFF.

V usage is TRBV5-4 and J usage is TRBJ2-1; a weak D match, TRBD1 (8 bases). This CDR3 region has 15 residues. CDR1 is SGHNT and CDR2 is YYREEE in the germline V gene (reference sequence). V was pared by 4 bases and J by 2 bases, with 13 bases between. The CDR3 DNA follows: TGTGCCAGCAGCCCACAGGGGGGGACCTACAATGAGCAGTTCTTC. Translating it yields CASSPQGGTYNEQFF.

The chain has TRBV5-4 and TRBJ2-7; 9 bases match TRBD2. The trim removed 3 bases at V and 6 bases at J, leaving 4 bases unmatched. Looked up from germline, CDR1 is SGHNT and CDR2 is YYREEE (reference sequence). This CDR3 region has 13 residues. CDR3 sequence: CASSWGLASEQYF. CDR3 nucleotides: TGTGCCAGCAGCTGGGGACTAGCCAGCGAGCAGTACTTC.

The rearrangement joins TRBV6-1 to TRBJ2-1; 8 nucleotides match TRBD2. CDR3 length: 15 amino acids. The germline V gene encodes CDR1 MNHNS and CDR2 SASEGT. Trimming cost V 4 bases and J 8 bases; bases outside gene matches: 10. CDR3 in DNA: TGTGCCAGCAGTGGAGGCGGGGGGACGGCGTATGAGCAGTTCTTC. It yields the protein CASSGGGGTAYEQFF.